This T cell receptor (beta chain) was found in a study of sequential checkpoint blockade in melanoma. For the study at large: Maintenance nivolumab came after either treatment sequence. Roughly 20 patients had matched tumor biopsies before treatment and at week 13 after nivolumab or ipilimumab alone. TCRβ was sequenced from DNA of about a hundred pretreatment tumors.

V gave up 3 bases and J gave up 5 bases, with 19 bases separating them. This CDR3 comprises 17 residues. Germline V gene data show CDR1 as MNHGY and CDR2 as SAAAGT. Study outcomes and limitations: Mutational load did not correlate with tumor T-cell fraction or clonality.

Generated by immunoSEQ multiplex PCR, the TCRdb table keeps only in-frame clones and is missing some. The table includes about 3,500 clones, around a sixth detected once. Specified treatment: randomized to nivolumab then ipilimumab (arm A) or the reverse (arm B). This clone is labeled as medium-sized. Its target is not known. J is TRBJ2-2 and V is TRBV6-8, with D maybe TRBD2 (6 bases). Sequenced material: tumor tissue (inferred from file names), taken from a patient given nivolumab and ipilimumab in sequence. This receptor was taken from a human donor with melanoma. The CDR3 loop is CASSYDRGSPITGELFF. The CDR3 DNA follows: TGTGCCAGCAGTTATGATCGGGGGTCGCCTATAACCGGGGAGCTGTTTTTT.